This is a list of T cell receptor beta chains from one sample in a study of T cells after somatic rescue of genetic block. Clones were read by immunoSEQ multiplex PCR, and TCRdb kept only the in-frame ones, dropping some. The data contain 14,000 to 15,000 clones, about 65% of them seen just once; the ten biggest clones take up approximately 30%. The sequencing input was peripheral blood mononuclear cells (PBMCs). The receptor set was obtained from a man between 18 and 35 years old. The CDR3 runs from the conserved cysteine through the conserved F or W. The D gene is left open where the match is weak. Clone size appears in some rows only: once, few, many, or a class for an expanded clone.

d_call j_call clone_size v_call cdr3_nt cdr3_aa
TRBD2 TRBJ2-1 NA TRBV10-3 TGTGCCATCAGTGATTGGACTAGCGGGACCGCCGGGTACAATGAGCAGTTCTTC CAISDWTSGTAGYNEQFF
NA TRBJ1-2 NA TRBV18 TGTGCCAGCTCACCGGGGGCGAGCAGTATATCATATGGCTACACCTTC CASSPGASSISYGYTF
NA TRBJ1-4 NA TRBV6-6 TGTGCCAGCACCCCCGCCCGGGCAGGGGAAAAACTGTTTTTT CASTPARAGEKLFF
NA TRBJ2-1 NA TRBV5-6 TGTGCCAGCAGCCGGGTGGGGTACAATGAGCAGTTCTTC CASSRVGYNEQFF
NA TRBJ2-3 once TRBV7-6 TGTGCCAGCAGCTCCGATACAGGGCTAATCACAGATACGCAGTATTTT CASSSDTGLITDTQYF
NA TRBJ2-3 NA TRBV6-5 TGTGCCAGCAGTTACGACAGCGTCACAGATACGCAGTATTTT CASSYDSVTDTQYF
TRBD1 TRBJ2-6 NA TRBV18 TGTGCCAGCTCACCACTTCTCGGGGGACAGGGTACTCCTGGGGCCAACGTCCTGACTTTC CASSPLLGGQGTPGANVLTF
NA TRBJ1-3 NA TRBV5-8 TGTGCCAGCAGCTTGGGACTGGCATTCTCTGGAAACACCATATATTTT CASSLGLAFSGNTIYF
NA TRBJ2-7 NA TRBV18 TGTGCCAGCTCACCAGGTCAGGACACCGTCTCCTACGAGCAGTACTTC CASSPGQDTVSYEQYF
TRBD2 TRBJ2-3 NA TRBV6-4 TGTGCCAGCAGTGACGAGGGACTAATCACAGATACGCAGTATTTT CASSDEGLITDTQYF
NA TRBJ2-2 NA TRBV19 TGTGCCAGTAGTCCCGCTCATTTGGCCGGGGAGCTGTTTTTT CASSPAHLAGELFF
NA TRBJ2-2 NA TRBV28 TGTGCCAGCAGCCGAAACACCGGGGAGCTGTTTTTT CASSRNTGELFF
NA TRBJ2-7 once TRBV5-1 TGCGCCAGCAGCTTAAGGCTAGCAGCTAACGAGCAGTACTTC CASSLRLAANEQYF
TRBD2 TRBJ2-1 NA TRBV5-5 TGTGCCAGCAGCTTGGCCTTCGGACTAGCGATGGAGAATGAGCAGTTCTTC CASSLAFGLAMENEQFF
NA TRBJ2-2 NA TRBV10-2 TGCGCCAGCAGTGAAGCGACCGGGGAGCTGTTTTTT CASSEATGELFF
TRBD1 TRBJ2-2 medium-sized TRBV11-2 TGTGCCAGCAGCTTAGGGGGGACAGTCCCTCACCGGGAGCTGTTTTTT CASSLGGTVPHRELFF
NA TRBJ2-7 NA TRBV29-1 TGCAGCGTTGAAGAGTCAGCCGTGGAGCAGTACTTC CSVEESAVEQYF
NA TRBJ2-6 NA TRBV7-3 TGTGCCAGCAGCTTAAGTGTACACGGGGCCAACGTCCTGACTTTC CASSLSVHGANVLTF
NA TRBJ2-2 NA TRBV18 TGTGCCAGCTCACCTGACTTGAACACCGGGGAGCTGTTTTTT CASSPDLNTGELFF
NA TRBJ2-1 NA TRBV23-1 TGCGCCAGCAACTTGACAGGGCAGTTCTTC CASNLTGQFF
NA TRBJ2-7 NA TRBV11-3 TGTGCCAGCAGCCCCGGACAACCCTACGAGCAGTACTTC CASSPGQPYEQYF
NA TRBJ2-7 NA TRBV19 TGTGCCAGTAGTAAGGTTGACACAAGCTCCTACGAGCAGTACTTC CASSKVDTSSYEQYF
NA TRBJ2-1 NA TRBV27 TGTGCCAGCACAACGGGGGGCCACGAGCAGTTCTTC CASTTGGHEQFF
NA TRBJ2-7 NA TRBV6-5 TGTGCCAGCAGTTTCAGGATAAGGGGCTACGAGCAGTACTTC CASSFRIRGYEQYF
NA TRBJ2-5 NA TRBV7-9 TGTGCCAGCAGCTTTGATCTCAAGCAAGAGACCCAGTACTTC CASSFDLKQETQYF
TRBD1 TRBJ2-7 NA TRBV6-5 TGTGCCAGCGGGGACAGGGGCTACGAGCAGTACTTC CASGDRGYEQYF
NA TRBJ2-7 NA TRBV7-3 TGTGCCAGCAGCCGTTCACAGGGTCTCGAGCAGTACTTC CASSRSQGLEQYF
TRBD1 TRBJ1-2 NA TRBV5-4 TGTGCCAGCAGCTTGGGGACAGGGAACTATGGCTACACCTTC CASSLGTGNYGYTF
TRBD1 TRBJ2-1 NA TRBV15 TGTGCCACCAGCAGAGCAGACAGGGTTTACAATGAGCAGTTCTTC CATSRADRVYNEQFF
NA TRBJ1-4 NA TRBV5-6 TGTGCCAGCAGCTCCGGAGGGCCGAATGAAAAACTGTTTTTT CASSSGGPNEKLFF
TRBD2 TRBJ2-1 NA TRBV5-8 TGTGCCAGCAGCTCGCGGGGGATTTTGGGTGGGACCTACAATGAGCAGTTCTTC CASSSRGILGGTYNEQFF
NA TRBJ2-3 NA TRBV13 TGTGCCAGCAGCATCCCCCCAACTAGCCGCACAGATACGCAGTATTTT CASSIPPTSRTDTQYF
NA TRBJ1-2 NA TRBV6-5 TGTGCCAGCAGTGCCTCGTGGGTTGTAAAAGGCTACACCTTC CASSASWVVKGYTF
TRBD2 TRBJ2-7 medium-sized TRBV6-9 TGTGCCAGCAGTTACCCGGGAGGCGAGCAGTACTTC CASSYPGGEQYF
TRBD1 TRBJ2-7 NA TRBV19 TGTGCCAGTAGTATAGCGGGGACAGGGGCCTACGAGCAGTACTTC CASSIAGTGAYEQYF
NA TRBJ1-1 few TRBV6-6 TGTGCCAGCAGTTACTCCAACACTGAAGCTTTCTTT CASSYSNTEAFF
NA TRBJ1-4 NA TRBV5-1 TGCGCCAGCAGCTTGGCCCCGGCGGCGGGGGATGAAAAACTGTTTTTT CASSLAPAAGDEKLFF
NA TRBJ1-3 NA TRBV10-3 TGTGCCATCAGTGACTACGTAGGGGGAAACACCATATATTTT CAISDYVGGNTIYF
TRBD1 TRBJ2-7 few TRBV27 TGTGCCAGCAGCAGCCGGGGGACAGGGGCGTACGAGCAGTACTTC CASSSRGTGAYEQYF
NA TRBJ2-5 NA TRBV5-1 TGCGCCAGCAGCTTGGCGGAGACCCAGTACTTC CASSLAETQYF
NA TRBJ2-3 NA TRBV7-9 TGTGCCAGCAGCCTAAGGCCGGGAACAGATACGCAGTATTTT CASSLRPGTDTQYF
NA TRBJ2-7 NA TRBV6-5 TGTGCCAGCAAACAAGGGTTTTTATACGAGCAGTACTTC CASKQGFLYEQYF